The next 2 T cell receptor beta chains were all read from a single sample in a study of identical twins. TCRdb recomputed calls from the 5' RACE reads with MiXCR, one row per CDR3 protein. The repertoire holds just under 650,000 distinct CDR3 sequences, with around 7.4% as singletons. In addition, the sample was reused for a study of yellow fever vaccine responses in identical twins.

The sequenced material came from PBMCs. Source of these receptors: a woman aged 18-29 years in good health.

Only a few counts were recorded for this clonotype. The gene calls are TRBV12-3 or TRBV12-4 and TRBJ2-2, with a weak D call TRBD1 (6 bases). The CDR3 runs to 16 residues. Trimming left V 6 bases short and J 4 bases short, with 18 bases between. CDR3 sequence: CASRPGTPTSTGELFF. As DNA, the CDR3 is TGTGCCAGCAGGCCCGGGACACCTACATCCACCGGGGAGCTGTTTTTT.

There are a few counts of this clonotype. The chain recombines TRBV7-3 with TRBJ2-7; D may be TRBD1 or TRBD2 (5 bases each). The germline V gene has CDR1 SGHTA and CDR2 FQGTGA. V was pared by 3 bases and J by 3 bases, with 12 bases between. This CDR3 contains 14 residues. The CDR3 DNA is TGTGCCAGCAGCTTGGGGCCACGGGACTACGAGCAGTACTTC. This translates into CASSLGPRDYEQYF.